This T cell receptor beta chain was identified during a study of T cell responses to AZD1222 COVID-19 vaccine. Whole-study findings and limits: Spike-specific TCR breadth and depth both grew after two AZD1222 doses. Spike-wide coverage was observed for vaccine-associated CD4 TCRs, with dominant responses at 160-218 and 743-854. It should be noted that donors were predominantly white British and more often female, and clonal diversity was possibly underestimated.

V trimming: 1 base; J trimming: 6 bases; junction bases outside the gene matches: 4. Germline V gene lookup returns CDR1 SGHVS and CDR2 FQNEAQ. The CDR3 spans 15 residues. Repertoires were generated with immunoSEQ multiplex PCR, while TCRdb's copy carries only in-frame clones and drops some. Among 120,000 or so clones listed, more than 85% were seen once. Note on this clone: No antigen is known for it.

The sample here was peripheral blood, taken on day 0 of AZD1222 vaccination. The V and J genes are TRBV7-8 and TRBJ1-1; TRBD1 agrees at 11 bases. The TCR sequence derives from an adult in good health. The CDR3 reads CASSLGTGGSAEAFF. Written as DNA, the CDR3 is TGTGCCAGCAGCTTAGGGACAGGGGGCTCGGCTGAAGCTTTCTTT.